These T cell receptor beta chains were read from a single sample in a study of T-cell memory formation after mild COVID-19. MiXCR, run by TCRdb on the 5' RACE reads, gives a single entry per CDR3 protein. The sample contains 350,000 to 500,000 distinct CDR3 sequences, 20% to 25% of which appear only once. The sample consisted of PBMCs or a T cell subset sorted from them (not recorded which). Receptor source: an adult woman who had mild COVID-19 (a few samples of this study predate the infection). Cell type and time point are not known. Both conserved end residues are part of each CDR3. A D gene is named only where the DNA matches it firmly. Some rows have no size entry. The others give once, few or many, or a class for an expanded clone.

j_gene,v_gene,abundance,d_gene,CDR3nt,CDR3aa
TRBJ1-5,TRBV7-8,.,.,TGTGCCAGCAGCCCGGAAACAGGGTACAATCAGCCCCAGCATTTT,CASSPETGYNQPQHF
TRBJ1-2,TRBV29-1,few,.,TGCAGCGTTGGGGTCCGGGGTGGAGGCTACACCTTC,CSVGVRGGGYTF
TRBJ2-1,TRBV3-1,few,.,TGTGCCAGCAGCCTCCTGAAGGAGCAGTTCTTC,CASSLLKEQFF
TRBJ1-5,TRBV24-1,few,.,TGTGCCACCAGTGATTTGAGGGATAATCAGCCCCAGCATTTT,CATSDLRDNQPQHF
TRBJ1-2,TRBV5-1,.,.,TGCGCCAGCAGCTCGTTGACGGGCTACACCTTC,CASSSLTGYTF
TRBJ2-5,TRBV7-2,.,.,TGTGCCAGCAGCTTTCTGGGGGGCAAAGAGACCCAGTACTTC,CASSFLGGKETQYF
TRBJ2-1,TRBV7-8,.,TRBD2,TGTGCCAGCAGCCGGGGGGGCGGGGATTATGAGCAGTTCTTC,CASSRGGGDYEQFF
TRBJ2-7,TRBV20-1,.,.,TGCAGTGCTGGTACAGGAAGATCTTCCTACGAGCAGTACTTC,CSAGTGRSSYEQYF
TRBJ2-3,TRBV5-1,many,.,TGCGCGGCGGGGCCCAGCACAGATACGCAGTATTTT,CAAGPSTDTQYF
TRBJ2-7,TRBV24-1,few,TRBD2,TGTGCCACCAGTAAGGGAGGGTCCGGCGAGCAGTACTTC,CATSKGGSGEQYF
TRBJ2-1,TRBV7-6,few,TRBD2,TGTGCCAGCAGCTTAGCCGTGGGAATAGCGGGAGGACCATACAATGAGCAGTTCTTC,CASSLAVGIAGGPYNEQFF
TRBJ1-1,TRBV14,few,TRBD1,TGTGCCAGCAGCCCGCCGGGACAGCTTGAAGCTTTCTTT,CASSPPGQLEAFF
TRBJ2-7,TRBV27,.,.,TGTGCCAGCAGAAAGAGTAGAACACTCTCCTACGAGCAGTACTTC,CASRKSRTLSYEQYF
TRBJ2-7,TRBV5-1,.,TRBD1,TGCGCCAGCAGCAGGGGACAGGGAATATCCTACGAGCAGTACTTC,CASSRGQGISYEQYF
TRBJ2-2,TRBV20-1,.,.,TGCAGTGCGGTCCTTTGGGGTAGAAGTAACACCGGGGAGCTGTTTTTT,CSAVLWGRSNTGELFF
TRBJ1-1,TRBV9,.,.,TGTGCCAGTAACCCCGGACAGTTAAGCACTGAAGCTTTCTTT,CASNPGQLSTEAFF
TRBJ2-7,TRBV9,few,.,TGTGCCAGCAGCCCCGTACCAGGGGCCATCTCCTACGAGCAGTACTTC,CASSPVPGAISYEQYF
TRBJ2-5,TRBV4-1,many,TRBD2,TGCGCCAGCAGGCTTATAGCGGGGGAAGAGACCCAGTACTTC,CASRLIAGEETQYF
TRBJ1-5,TRBV30,.,TRBD1,TGTGCCTGGAGTGTAGACAGGGATCAGCCCCAGCATTTT,CAWSVDRDQPQHF
TRBJ2-5,TRBV9,few,.,TGTGCCAGCAGCGTAGGGGCAGAAGAGACCCAGTACTTC,CASSVGAEETQYF
TRBJ1-6,TRBV20-1,.,.,TGCAGTGCCCGGGGGAATTTGGCCCTCCACTTT,CSARGNLALHF
TRBJ2-1,TRBV12-3/TRBV12-4,few,TRBD2,TGTGCCAGCAGTTTCGAGGGGAGGGCCTTCAATGAGCAGTTCTTC,CASSFEGRAFNEQFF
TRBJ2-3,TRBV9,.,TRBD2,TGTGCCAGCAAGGCTAGCGGCTCCACAGATACGCAGTATTTT,CASKASGSTDTQYF
TRBJ2-7,TRBV4-1,few,TRBD2,TGCGCCAGCAGCCAAAGGGATAGCGGGGCGGGGCACGAGCAGTACTTC,CASSQRDSGAGHEQYF
TRBJ2-5,TRBV7-9,.,.,TGTGCCAGCAGCCCCTCTTCCGGGGAGTGGGAGACCCAGTACTTC,CASSPSSGEWETQYF
TRBJ2-1,TRBV6-6,.,TRBD2,TGTGCCAGCAGTTACCAATCGCTAGCGGGGGAGTACAATGAGCAGTTCTTC,CASSYQSLAGEYNEQFF
TRBJ1-2,TRBV5-5,few,.,TGTGCCAGCAGCTTGGCATCCGTTTCGGGGGGGGCCGGCTATGGCTACACCTTC,CASSLASVSGGAGYGYTF
TRBJ2-5,TRBV3-1,.,TRBD2,TGTGCCAGCAGCCCCCGGGCTAGCGGGGGCGGGGAGACCCAGTACTTC,CASSPRASGGGETQYF